The 15 T cell receptor beta chains below all came from one sample that was sequenced in a study of Graves' ophthalmopathy and Graves' hyperthyroidism (dated by TCRdb to between 2017 and 2018). Instrument used: Illumina HiSeq 2000. For repertoire sequencing, TCR beta CDR3 regions were amplified from RNA transcripts. The first round of RT-PCR was done with HTBI primers and the Qiagen OneStep RT-PCR kit, and was followed by a second round of multiplex PCR, then size selection and purification. TCRdb itself trimmed the public reads at Q25 with fastp, ran MiXCR and retained productive beta chains. Duplicate CDR3 protein sequences are folded into a single record with the most common DNA and genes. Counted in this sample were about 16,000 distinct CDR3 sequences; 46% of them appeared once. Roughly 27% of the sample goes to the ten largest clones. Sequencing input: peripheral blood. The receptors come from a woman in her thirties or forties with stable Graves' hyperthyroidism. Donor details come from another sample of the same person, matched by shared clones.

The chain uses TRBV29-1 and TRBJ2-7; no clear D gene. The CDR3 totals 11 residues. V lost 7 bases to trimming and J lost 7 bases, with 14 bases between them. Germline CDR1 and CDR2: SQVTM and ANQGSEA. CDR3 nucleotide sequence: TGCAGCGCGCGGTGGGTGGCAGAGCAGTACTTC. Protein: CSARWVAEQYF.

This clonotype is medium-sized within its sample. The V gene is TRBV24-1, the J gene TRBJ1-5; D gene unclear. V was shortened by 9 bases and J by 6 bases, with 5 bases between the two germline ends. Germline V gene lookup returns CDR1 KGHDR and CDR2 SFDVKD. CDR3 size: 10 residues. This chain's CDR3 is CATGRQPQHF. CDR3 DNA sequence: TGTGCCACCGGACGTCAGCCCCAGCATTTT.

Concerning this clonotype: One junction end disagrees with the germline gene, perhaps due to a read error. The J gene is TRBJ1-6, the V gene TRBV7-9; the D is unclear. This CDR3 region has 13 residues. The germline V gene has CDR1 SEHNR and CDR2 FQNEAQ (reference sequence). CDR3 protein: CARSPGPNSPLHF. CDR3 DNA sequence: TGCGCCCGCAGCCCGGGCCCAAATTCACCCCTCCACTTT. The full variable domain, in which reference TRBV7-9 and TRBJ1-6 provide the parts outside the CDR3, is DTGVSQNPRHKITKRGQNVTFRCDPISEHNRLYWYRQTLGQGPEFLTYFQNEAQLEKSRLLSDRFSAERPKGSFSTLEIQRTEQGDSAMYLCARSPGPNSPLHFGNGTRLTVT.

This chain links TRBV2 with TRBJ1-2; 10 bases are a match to TRBD1. J gave up 2 bases and V 6 bases, and 6 bases lay outside the gene matches. This CDR3 is built from 15 residues. Germline lookup yields CDR1 SNHLY and CDR2 FYNNEI. CDR3 sequence reads: CASSPWGQGNYGYTF. The CDR3, as DNA: TGTGCCAGCAGCCCGTGGGGACAGGGGAACTATGGCTACACCTTC.

In the case of this clonotype: The conserved final phenylalanine or tryptophan is absent from the CDR3, which likely points to a read error. The chain combines TRBV25-1 with TRBJ2-1; D unclear. The V gene's germline CDR1 is MGHDK and CDR2 SYGVNS. The CDR3 is 12 residues long. The CDR3 region is CASSEIRQEQFH. The DNA of the CDR3 is TGTGCTAGCAGTGAGATTCGGCAAGAGCAGTTCCAC.

The sample holds a few counts of this clonotype. No conserved phenylalanine or tryptophan is present at the end of the CDR3, so a read error is the likely explanation. The chain links TRBV2 to TRBJ2-5; 7 bases fit TRBD1. The CDR3 has 14 amino acids. CDR1 is SNHLY, CDR2 FYNNEI, per germline. After removal of 4 bases from V and 4 bases from J, the junction contained 6 bases not matched to a gene. The CDR3 DNA follows: TGTGCCAGCAGTGGGACAGGATCGGGAGAGACCCAGTACCTC. Translation: CASSGTGSGETQYL.

By share, this clonotype ranks as medium-sized. In DNA, the CDR3 is TGTGCCAGTAGTACCTTGCGGGTGCTGTTTTTT. Residues: CASSTLRVLFF. The chain links TRBV19 to TRBJ2-2; possible D gene TRBD2, 5 bases. The germline gives CDR1 LNHDA, CDR2 SQIVND (reference sequence). Trimming shortened V by 4 bases and J by 13 bases, and 10 bases separated the two germline ends. The CDR3 runs to 11 residues. The complete variable domain, with remaining parts taken from reference TRBV19 and TRBJ2-2, reads DGGITQSPKYLFRKEGQNVTLSCEQNLNHDAMYWYRQDPGQGLRLIYYSQIVNDFQKGDIAEGYSVSREKKESFPLTVTSAQKNPTAFYLCASSTLRVLFFGEGSRLTVL.

The sample holds many counts of this clonotype. The rearrangement uses TRBV16 and TRBJ1-1, with D unclear. Looked up from germline, CDR1 is KGHSY and CDR2 is FQNENV. CDR3 length: 15 amino acids. The V and J ends lost 4 bases and 1 base respectively, with 13 bases between them. CDR3 protein: CASSPRATRNTEAFF. Written as DNA, the CDR3 is TGTGCCAGCAGCCCCCGGGCGACGAGGAACACTGAAGCTTTCTTT.

V and J are TRBV6-2 or TRBV6-3 and TRBJ2-1, with 7 bases matching TRBD2. CDR3 length: 15 residues. Germline V gene sequence: CDR1 MNHEY, CDR2 SVGEGT. Losses at the gene ends were 10 bases for V and 6 bases for J; bases not matched to a gene: 15. The DNA of the CDR3 is TGTGCCACCCACAGCAGGCGGGAGCGGTTCAATGAGCAGTTCTTC. Its protein is CATHSRRERFNEQFF.

The V gene is TRBV20-1, the J gene TRBJ2-1; maybe TRBD1 (5 bases). V lost 7 bases, J lost 0 bases, and 13 bases lay in between. The CDR3 consists of 14 residues. Per germline, CDR1 DFQATT and CDR2 SNEGSKA (reference sequence). The CDR3 DNA reads as TGCAGTGTGTCAACAAGGGGCTCCTACAATGAGCAGTTCTTC. Protein product: CSVSTRGSYNEQFF.

CDR3 nucleotides: TGCGCCAGCAGCCAAGCGCCGGGACCCTCCTCTCTCTACGAGCAGTACTTC. Protein: CASSQAPGPSSLYEQYF. This chain links TRBV4-3 with TRBJ2-7; D possibly uses TRBD1 or TRBD2 (5 bases each). Trimming left V 1 base short and J 3 bases short, with 19 bases between. The CDR3 is 17 amino acids. Germline V gene sequence: CDR1 LGHNA, CDR2 YSLEER.

This clonotype was observed at least ten times. The V and J genes are TRBV4-2 and TRBJ2-3, with no clear D. Looked up from germline, CDR1 is LGHNA and CDR2 is YNFKEQ. The length of the CDR3 is 13 residues. Trimming removed 1 base at V and 4 bases at J, with 6 bases between. The chain's CDR3 is CASSQASSDTQYF. CDR3 DNA: TGTGCCAGCAGCCAAGCCTCCTCAGATACGCAGTATTTT.

This clonotype showed up many times. The V gene is TRBV6-5, the J gene TRBJ1-6; D unclear. Per germline, CDR1 MNHEY and CDR2 SVGAGI. The length of the CDR3 is 14 residues. The V and J ends lost 6 bases and 8 bases respectively, with 14 bases between them. The CDR3 region is CASRLGRTYSPLHF. The CDR3 DNA is TGTGCCAGCAGACTCGGCAGAACATATTCACCCCTCCACTTT.

V is TRBV2 and J is TRBJ2-1, with TRBD1 matching over 9 bases. From germline, CDR1 is SNHLY and CDR2 FYNNEI. V lost 6 bases and J lost 7; bases outside the gene matches: 7. The CDR3 has 14 amino acids. The CDR3 coding sequence is TGTGCCAGCAGCGGGACAGGGAAGGGGAATGAGCAGTTCTTC. This gives the protein CASSGTGKGNEQFF.

This clonotype is classed as medium-sized. The J gene is TRBJ1-6, the V gene TRBV2; the D gene is possibly TRBD1 (5 bases). CDR3 length equals 13 residues. Trimming cost V 3 bases and J 9 bases, with 9 bases left between them. Looked up from germline, CDR1 is SNHLY and CDR2 is FYNNEI. The CDR3 DNA is TGTGCCAGCAGTGAGGGGGTCGGTTCACCCCTCCACTTT. This sequence encodes CASSEGVGSPLHF.